The 14 T cell receptor beta chains reported below all come from one sample, sequenced in a study of blood T cell repertoires in COVID-19. Generated by immunoSEQ multiplex PCR, the TCRdb table keeps only in-frame clones and is missing some. The sample lists 200,000 or so clones; 75% to 90% were seen once. The sample consisted of peripheral blood. Receptors were obtained from a human donor in a cohort sampled during active COVID-19.

CDR3 in amino acids: CASSIQGVTEAFF. As DNA, the CDR3 is TGTGCCAGTAGTATCCAGGGGGTCACTGAAGCTTTCTTT. The chain has TRBV19 and TRBJ1-1, with 7 bases identical to TRBD1. CDR1 and CDR2 (germline): LNHDA, SQIVND (reference sequence). Trimming took 3 bases from V and 4 from J; bases not matched to a gene: 2. CDR3 size: 13 residues.

The CDR3 spells CASSLPGGPGYTF. Here the CDR3 DNA reads TGTGCCAGCAGCTTACCCGGGGGGCCAGGCTACACCTTC. This sequence joins TRBV7-9 and TRBJ1-2, with D possibly matching TRBD1 (6 bases). The V gene's germline CDR1 is SEHNR and CDR2 FQNEAQ (reference sequence). This CDR3 has 13 residues. V lost 2 bases to trimming and J lost 8 bases, with 12 bases between them.

In DNA, the CDR3 is TGTGCCAGCAGCTCCCCGTACCCGGGACAGGGCGGCTACGAGCAGTACTTC. It encodes CASSSPYPGQGGYEQYF. The chain joins TRBV7-9 to TRBJ2-7; 9 bases align to TRBD1. Trimming removed 4 bases from V and 3 bases from J; junction bases left unmatched: 13. In germline, CDR1 is SEHNR, CDR2 FQNEAQ (reference sequence). This CDR3 contains 17 residues.

The rearrangement links TRBV6-6 to TRBJ2-2; D is unresolved. The V gene lost 4 bases and the J gene lost 6 bases, with 12 bases spanning the gap. Germline V gene lookup returns CDR1 MNHNY and CDR2 SVGAGI (reference sequence). This CDR3 spans 14 amino acids. CDR3 amino acids: CASSSLLVAGELFF. CDR3 in DNA: TGTGCCAGCAGTTCCCTTTTGGTAGCCGGGGAGCTGTTTTTT.

The chain couples TRBV23-1 to TRBJ1-5, with D unresolved. TRBV23-1 is marked as an open reading frame, function uncertain. V gave up 0 bases and J gave up 0 bases, with 9 bases separating them. This CDR3 has 16 amino acids. The CDR3 protein is CASSQSTGYSNQPQHF. CDR3 bases: TGCGCCAGCAGTCAATCTACGGGTTATAGCAATCAGCCCCAGCATTTT.

The chain carries TRBV27 and TRBJ1-1; 10 positions match TRBD1. J lost 5 bases, V lost 5 bases, and 8 bases had no gene match. CDR1 is MNHEY and CDR2 is SMNVEV in the germline V gene (reference sequence). The CDR3 is 15 residues long. This chain's CDR3 is CASSPSTGGRTEAFF. Written as DNA, the CDR3 is TGTGCCAGCAGTCCCTCGACAGGGGGCAGGACTGAAGCTTTCTTT.

V is TRBV19 and J is TRBJ1-5; TRBD1 is a possible D gene (5 bases). Germline V CDR1 and CDR2: LNHDA, SQIVND (reference sequence). CDR3 size: 17 residues. V dropped 2 bases and J dropped 0 bases, with 14 bases sitting between them. Here the CDR3 reads CASSISQGGYSNQPQHF. The CDR3 nucleotides read TGTGCCAGTAGTATATCCCAGGGTGGCTATAGCAATCAGCCCCAGCATTTT.

The chain joins TRBV7-9 to TRBJ1-1, with D perhaps matching TRBD1 (5 bases). The CDR3 loop spans 15 amino acids. V lost 5 bases and J lost 7, with 20 bases in between. Germline CDR1 reads SEHNR; CDR2 reads FQNEAQ (reference sequence). The CDR3 region is CASSLRERGFDEAFF. Here the CDR3 DNA reads TGTGCCAGCAGCCTCCGGGAGAGGGGTTTCGATGAAGCTTTCTTT.

This clone showed up many times. V gene TRBV13 combines with J gene TRBJ2-7, with 10 positions matching TRBD1. V was pared by 4 bases and J by 7 bases, with 7 bases of the junction left unmatched. Germline V gives CDR1 PRHDT, CDR2 FYEKMQ (reference sequence). The CDR3 contains 14 residues. As DNA, the CDR3 is TGTGCCAGCAGCTCAAGACAGGGGGCGAGTGAGCAGTACTTC. As protein: CASSSRQGASEQYF.

The rearrangement joins TRBV12-3 or TRBV12-4 to TRBJ2-5, with D possibly being TRBD2 (6 bases). The CDR3 is 13 residues long. V lost 8 bases, J lost 5 bases, and 15 bases lay in between. CDR3 nucleotide sequence: TGTGCCAGCTCTTGGGGGGTAGGGGAGACCCAGTACTTC. Its protein is CASSWGVGETQYF.

The chain couples TRBV28 to TRBJ2-1; D is undetermined. Trimming took 7 bases from V and 5 from J, leaving 6 bases between them. The CDR3 runs 11 residues. In germline, CDR1 is MDHEN, CDR2 SYDVKM. The chain's CDR3 is CASTRNNEQFF. DNA of the CDR3: TGTGCCAGCACCAGGAACAATGAGCAGTTCTTC.

The chain links TRBV12-3 or TRBV12-4 to TRBJ2-7; no firm D call. With 3 bases removed from V and 5 bases from J, the gap between germline ends came to 11 bases. The CDR3 has 13 residues. CDR3 in DNA: TGTGCCAGCAGTTTCCGAGGCAACCACGAGCAGTACTTC. Protein product: CASSFRGNHEQYF.

The chain recombines TRBV28 with TRBJ1-2; 8 nucleotides line up with TRBD1. CDR3 length equals 14 residues. Trimming cost V 7 bases and J 0 bases; bases outside gene matches: 4. Germline-derived CDR1 and CDR2 are MDHEN and SYDVKM. In DNA form, the CDR3 reads TGTGCCAGCATCGACAGGGGAGCTAACTATGGCTACACCTTC. Translation gives CASIDRGANYGYTF.

The chain carries TRBV7-2 and TRBJ2-7; D is possibly TRBD1 (5 bases). Germline assignment: CDR1 SGHTA and CDR2 FQGNSA. The length of the CDR3 is 15 residues. The germline V and J ends were trimmed by 1 base and 0 bases, with 10 bases remaining between them. CDR3 residues: CASSLGQTVSYEQYF. The CDR3, as DNA: TGTGCCAGCAGCTTAGGACAGACAGTCTCCTACGAGCAGTACTTC.